This T cell receptor (beta chain) was recorded in a study of blood T cell repertoires in COVID-19 (dated by TCRdb to about 2020). Regarding the study in general: Collaborator samples came from the United States, Italy and Spain and covered acute and convalescent phases of COVID-19. The prospective study material was composed of cDNA or gDNA derived from T cells, B-cell-depleted T cells, or PBMCs. The dataset comprised deeply sampled blood TCRbeta repertoires from subjects exposed to, actively infected with, or recovered from COVID-19. A freely available public database, intended as a resource for researchers studying the immune response to SARS-CoV-2, is where the repertoires were released. Samples came from the ongoing ImmuneRACE study (first 160 participants) plus 1,254 subjects from 6 global collaborators. The sample metadata nearly always contained a de-identified subject ID, COVID-19 status, age in years and sex. Where available, HLA class I and class II types were taken from metadata supplied by the sample provider and were not determined by assay-based typing. What the work shows at the level of the full study, not this receptor alone: The amount of clinical and demographic metadata varied by source and participant and was provided uncurated.

As to this clone: This clone's antigen is unknown. No base quality information exists; no much larger clone differs at one position.

Counted from cysteine to phenylalanine, this CDR3 has 15 amino acids. Only the CDR3 part of the read is kept: 45 bases, read in frame from the first base. The trim is 4 bases for V and 5 bases for J, with a gap of 18 bases between the germline ends. In the germline V gene, CDR1 corresponds to SGHRS and CDR2 to YFSETQ. Collaborating institutions collected whole blood in K2EDTA tubes following their own protocols. For TCRbeta analysis, collaborators shipped samples in one of three forms: frozen whole blood, isolated PBMCs, or DNA extracted from either of those sample types. The immunoSEQ Assay, a bias-controlled multiplex PCR, was used to amplify TCRbeta CDR3 regions from genomic DNA. In the original analysis: Nucleated cell counts per sample were estimated from amplification of reference gene primers within the assay. Sequence reads were collapsed and filtered to measure the absolute abundance of every unique TCRbeta CDR3 rearrangement. Productive Simpson clonality was computed per sample as the square root of Simpson's diversity index over productive rearrangements. The immuneACCESS repertoire file appears here via TCRdb, limited to in-frame rearrangements. These files lack a portion of the clones; in checked studies, under half of the deficit traces to unresolved V genes, and the cause of the others is not known. V, J and clone size are taken as reported in that table, and D and trimming were inferred from the DNA itself. This sample comprises about 180,000 clones, 70% to 90% of them detected only once. The ten largest clones take up around 3.3% of the sample.

The sequenced material came from peripheral blood. This TCR came from a man between 60 and 70 years old with acute or convalescent COVID-19. This receptor chain uses TRBV5-1 and TRBJ2-5; the D region possibly corresponds to TRBD2 (7 bases align). The CDR3 protein is CASSPGGGRSETQYF. The DNA is TGCGCCAGCAGCCCTGGGGGGGGCCGATCGGAGACCCAGTACTTC.